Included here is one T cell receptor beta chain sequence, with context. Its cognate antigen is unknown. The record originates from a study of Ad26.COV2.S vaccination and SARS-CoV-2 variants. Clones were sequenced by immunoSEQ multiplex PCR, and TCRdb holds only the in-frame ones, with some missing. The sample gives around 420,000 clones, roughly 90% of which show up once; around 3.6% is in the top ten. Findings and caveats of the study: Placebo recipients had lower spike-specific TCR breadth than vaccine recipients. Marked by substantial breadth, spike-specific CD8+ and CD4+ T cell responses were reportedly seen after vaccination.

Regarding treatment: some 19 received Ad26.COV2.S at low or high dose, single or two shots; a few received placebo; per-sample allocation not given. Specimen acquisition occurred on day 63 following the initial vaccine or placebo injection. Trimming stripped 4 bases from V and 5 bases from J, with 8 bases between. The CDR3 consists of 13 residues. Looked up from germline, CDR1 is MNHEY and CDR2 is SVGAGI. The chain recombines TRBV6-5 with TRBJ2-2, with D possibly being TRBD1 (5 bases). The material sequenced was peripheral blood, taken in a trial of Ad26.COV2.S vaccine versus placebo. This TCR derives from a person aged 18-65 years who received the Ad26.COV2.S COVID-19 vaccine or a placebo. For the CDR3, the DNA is TGTGCCAGCAGTTCAAGGGGTACCGGGGAGCTGTTTTTT. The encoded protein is CASSSRGTGELFF.